A selection of T cell receptor beta chains follows, all from one sample in a study of OX40 agonist ivuxolimab in advanced cancers. Repertoires were generated with immunoSEQ multiplex PCR, while TCRdb's copy carries only in-frame clones and drops some. The table includes around 38,000 clones, less than 85% detected once. Sequencing used CD4+ or CD8+ T cells sorted from blood, obtained in a trial of the OX40 agonist ivuxolimab. The source is an adult with an advanced solid tumor such as melanoma, head and neck, liver or kidney cancer. The CDR3 runs from the conserved cysteine through the conserved F or W. The order of the fields is CDR3 DNA, CDR3 protein, D gene, clone size, J gene, V gene. A D gene is named only where the DNA matches it firmly. Not every row has a clone size; where given, it reads once, few, many or a size class.

TGTGCCACCAATCGGGACAGCCAGACCTACAATGAGCAGTTCTTC	CATNRDSQTYNEQFF	TRBD1	-	TRBJ2-1	TRBV19
TGTGCCAGCAGCCTCGACACAGATACGCAGTATTTT	CASSLDTDTQYF	-	-	TRBJ2-3	TRBV6-6
TGTGCCAGCAGCGTAGGGAGCGGGGCGTCGTCCTACGAGCAGTACTTC	CASSVGSGASSYEQYF	TRBD2	medium-sized	TRBJ2-7	TRBV9
TGCGCCAGCAGCTTGGACGGAGCAGATCAGCCCCAGCATTTT	CASSLDGADQPQHF	-	-	TRBJ1-5	TRBV5-1
TGTGCCTGGAGTAGGGGGGTAGGAACAGATACGCAGTATTTT	CAWSRGVGTDTQYF	-	-	TRBJ2-3	TRBV30
TGTGCCAGCAGCTTTAAATCTAGCGGGAGCCGAACCTACGAGCAGTACTTC	CASSFKSSGSRTYEQYF	TRBD2	-	TRBJ2-7	TRBV7-2
TGTGCCAGACTGATGGGACCTAACAGCAATCAGCCCCAGCATTTT	CARLMGPNSNQPQHF	-	-	TRBJ1-5	TRBV21-1
TGTGCCAGTAGTCCCCGCCGACAGGGTAACTATGGCTACACCTTC	CASSPRRQGNYGYTF	TRBD1	-	TRBJ1-2	TRBV19
TGTGCCAGTAGTATGGGGACCTACGAGCAGTACTTC	CASSMGTYEQYF	-	-	TRBJ2-7	TRBV19
TGTGCCAGCAGTGAATTCTGGTACTATGGCTACACCTTC	CASSEFWYYGYTF	-	few	TRBJ1-2	TRBV6-1
TGTGCCAGCTCGTGGGCTAGCGGAACCTACAATGAGCAGTTCTTC	CASSWASGTYNEQFF	TRBD2	-	TRBJ2-1	TRBV2
TGTGCCAGCAGCTTACTAGCGGGAGAAAACAATGAGCAGTTCTTC	CASSLLAGENNEQFF	TRBD2	once	TRBJ2-1	TRBV5-4
TGTGCCAGCATAGCTGACAGGGAAATGAACACTGAAGCTTTCTTT	CASIADREMNTEAFF	TRBD1	-	TRBJ1-1	TRBV19
TGTGCCAGTAACAGGGGATCGAGCTCTGGGGCCAACGTCCTGACTTTC	CASNRGSSSGANVLTF	TRBD1	-	TRBJ2-6	TRBV19
TGTGCCAGCAGTGAACATGCGGGCCACAATGAGCAGTTCTTC	CASSEHAGHNEQFF	-	-	TRBJ2-1	TRBV6-1
TGTGCCAGCAGAGGGACCCAGCCCCAGCATTTT	CASRGTQPQHF	-	few	TRBJ1-5	TRBV6-1
TGTGCCAGCAGAAACGGGGGGTCGGGCACAGATACGCAGTATTTT	CASRNGGSGTDTQYF	TRBD2	-	TRBJ2-3	TRBV5-4
TGTGCCAGCAGCTTGGGACTAGATGCTCAAGAGACCCAGTACTTC	CASSLGLDAQETQYF	TRBD2	-	TRBJ2-5	TRBV11-3
TGTGCCAGTACCCCAGGGGACAGGGGGAGTTACGAGCAGTACTTC	CASTPGDRGSYEQYF	TRBD1	-	TRBJ2-7	TRBV19
TGTGCCAGCAGCTTACAGGGGGGACAGGATACCGGGGAGCTGTTTTTT	CASSLQGGQDTGELFF	TRBD1	once	TRBJ2-2	TRBV7-8
TGTGCCAGCAGTTTCGTGTGGGATTCGGAGACCCAGTACTTC	CASSFVWDSETQYF	-	-	TRBJ2-5	TRBV27
TGTGCCAGCAGCCGGGCCGGGACAGAGCAAGCTTTCTTT	CASSRAGTEQAFF	TRBD1	-	TRBJ1-1	TRBV7-2
TGCGCCAGCAGCCCCCGGGACTCCACGCCTTATGGCTACACCTTC	CASSPRDSTPYGYTF	-	-	TRBJ1-2	TRBV5-1
TGTGCCAGCAGTTACTTGGTTTTTGAGGGTGAGCAGTTCTTC	CASSYLVFEGEQFF	-	-	TRBJ2-1	TRBV6-6
TGTGCCTGGGGTTATGGGGAGGACACCGGGGAGCTGTTTTTT	CAWGYGEDTGELFF	-	-	TRBJ2-2	TRBV30
TGCGCCAGCAGCCAAGATCCACAGGGGGACGGTGGCTACACCTTC	CASSQDPQGDGGYTF	TRBD1	once	TRBJ1-2	TRBV5-4
TGTGCCAGCAGCTGGACAGGGGTGAACACTGAAGCTTTCTTT	CASSWTGVNTEAFF	TRBD1	-	TRBJ1-1	TRBV7-8
TGTGCCAGCAGTGGATGGGTCGGACAAACGGAAAAACTGTTTTTT	CASSGWVGQTEKLFF	-	-	TRBJ1-4	TRBV6-1
TGTGCCAGCAGCCGACCCGCGACTAGCGGGAGGGCAGAGCAGTACTTC	CASSRPATSGRAEQYF	TRBD2	-	TRBJ2-7	TRBV27
TGTGCCAGCAAAGGGACTAGCGGGAGAGGGAGGCAGTACTTC	CASKGTSGRGRQYF	TRBD2	-	TRBJ2-7	TRBV6-5
TGTGCCACCAGCAGAGATCCTCCGGGACTAGCGGCCTACGAGCAGTACTTC	CATSRDPPGLAAYEQYF	TRBD2	-	TRBJ2-7	TRBV15
TGTGCCAGCAGTATGAGAGCCTCTGGGGCCAACGTCCTGACTTTC	CASSMRASGANVLTF	-	-	TRBJ2-6	TRBV27
TGTGCCAGCAGCGTAGAGGGTACCCAGGATATGAGGACTGAAGCTTTCTTT	CASSVEGTQDMRTEAFF	-	-	TRBJ1-1	TRBV9
TGTGCCTGGCAGTTTGCAGGGGGGAGTGAGCAGTTCTTC	CAWQFAGGSEQFF	-	-	TRBJ2-1	TRBV30
TGTGCCAGCAGTGAACTTCGAGAGCTGCTCGAGCAGTACTTC	CASSELRELLEQYF	-	few	TRBJ2-7	TRBV6-1
TGTGCCAGCAGTCCCCAAAGACAGGGCGCTGAAGCTTTCTTT	CASSPQRQGAEAFF	TRBD1	few	TRBJ1-1	TRBV27